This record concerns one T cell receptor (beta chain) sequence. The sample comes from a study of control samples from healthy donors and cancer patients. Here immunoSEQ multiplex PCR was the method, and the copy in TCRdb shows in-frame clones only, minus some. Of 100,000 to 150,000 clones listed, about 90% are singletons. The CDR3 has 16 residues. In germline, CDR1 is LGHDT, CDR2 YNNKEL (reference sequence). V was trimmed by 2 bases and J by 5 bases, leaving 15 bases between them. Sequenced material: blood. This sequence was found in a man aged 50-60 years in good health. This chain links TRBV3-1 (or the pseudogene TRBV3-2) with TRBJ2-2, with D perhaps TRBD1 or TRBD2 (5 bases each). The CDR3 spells CASSQIGDGWTGELFF. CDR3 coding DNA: TGTGCCAGCAGCCAAATTGGGGACGGATGGACCGGGGAGCTGTTTTTT.